What follows describes a single T cell receptor beta chain. No antigen is known for it. Germline V gene data show CDR1 as SGHTA and CDR2 as FQGNSA. The length of the CDR3 is 15 residues. TCRdb reanalyzed the 5' RACE reads, giving one entry per CDR3 protein sequence and no DNA. The data include hundreds of thousands of distinct CDR3 sequences; the top ten clones carry 7.3%. This specimen comes from a study of T cells expressing NK-cell markers. General study results and limits: In a handful of donors, dominant clonotypes made up roughly 25-60.1% of CD3+CD56-NKG2C+ cells.

This chain connects TRBV7-2 to TRBJ1-2; TCRdb indicates TRBD1, and absent DNA this call remains unverified. This TCR was sampled from a woman between 18 and 75 years old in good health. The specimen sequenced was blood T cells: a sorted CD56 or NKG2C T cell subset, CD4+ or CD8+ T cells, or bulk PBMC T cells (not recorded which). The CDR3 loop reads CASSLGGVKGGARTF. Variable domain in full (rest from reference TRBV7-2 and TRBJ1-2): GAGVSQSPSNKVTEKGKDVELRCDPISGHTALYWYRQSLGQGLEFLIYFQGNSAPDKSGLPSDRFSAERTGGSVSTLTIQRTQQEDSAVYLCASSLGGVKGGARTFGSGTRLTVV.